One sample yielded the 7 T cell receptor beta chains listed below, sequenced in a study of cytomegalovirus exposure and HLA in healthy donors. In the PCR, 60 Vbeta and 13 Jbeta primers were used. The table came from immunoSEQ multiplex PCR; TCRdb's copy has only in-frame clones and leaves some out. The data show some 150,000 clones, approximately 72% seen once. The specimen was PBMCs. These receptors originate from a man aged 18 to 29 in good health and CMV-seronegative.

The DNA of the CDR3 is TGTGCCAGCAGATCCAGGACTAGCGGGGGGGGCGAGCAGTTCTTC. This gives the protein CASRSRTSGGGEQFF. The chain is built from TRBV5-5 and TRBJ2-1; 15 bases match TRBD2. With V trimmed by 5 bases and J by 10 bases, 7 bases remained unmatched. The germline V gene encodes CDR1 SGHKS and CDR2 YYEKEE (reference sequence). The CDR3 is 15 residues long.

V and J are TRBV30 and TRBJ2-7, with 10 bases fitting TRBD1. Per the germline V gene, CDR1 is GTSNPN and CDR2 is SVGIG (reference sequence). V gave up 2 bases and J gave up 0 bases; unmatched junction bases: 13. CDR3 length: 18 residues. This CDR3 reads CAWSSLTGGYVSSYEQYF. CDR3 in DNA: TGTGCCTGGAGTTCCCTGACAGGGGGCTATGTGTCCTCCTACGAGCAGTACTTC.

The chain links TRBV4-2 to TRBJ1-1, with 9 bases fitting TRBD1. V gave up 3 bases and J gave up 0 bases; unmatched junction bases: 11. CDR3 length: 18 residues. Germline V gene lookup returns CDR1 LGHNA and CDR2 YNFKEQ. CDR3 in DNA: TGTGCCAGCAGCCATCCGTCGGGGACAGGGAAAATGAACACTGAAGCTTTCTTT. Amino acid sequence: CASSHPSGTGKMNTEAFF.

The table lists this clone with a few counts. V gene TRBV28 combines with J gene TRBJ1-2; tentative D call: TRBD1 (6 bases). V lost 4 bases to trimming and J lost 2 bases, with 11 bases between them. The germline V gene has CDR1 MDHEN and CDR2 SYDVKM. The CDR3 is made up of 14 amino acids. The CDR3 coding sequence is TGTGCCAGCAGTTCGGGCAGGGGAAACTATGGCTACACCTTC. Protein: CASSSGRGNYGYTF.

This chain connects TRBV7-6 to TRBJ1-3; D is ambiguous. Trimming stripped 5 bases from V and 0 bases from J, with 11 bases between. Looked up from germline, CDR1 is SGHVS and CDR2 is FNYEAQ. The CDR3 has 15 residues. The CDR3 region has the DNA TGTGCCAGCAGCACCGTTGCTAGCTCTGGAAACACCATATATTTT. It specifies CASSTVASSGNTIYF. Full variable domain (remainder filled in from reference TRBV7-6 and TRBJ1-3): GAGVSQSPRYKVTKRGQDVALRCDPISGHVSLYWYRQALGQGPEFLTYFNYEAQQDKSGLPNDRFSAERPEGSISTLTIQRTEQRDSAMYRCASSTVASSGNTIYFGEGSWLTVV.

The chain joins TRBV19 to TRBJ2-3; 11 bases map to TRBD1. Trimming took 0 bases from V and 3 from J; bases not matched to a gene: 8. Germline CDR1 and CDR2: LNHDA and SQIVND (reference sequence). This CDR3 has 18 amino acids. The CDR3 region is CASSIDLLDRGQTDTQYF. In nucleotides, the CDR3 is TGTGCCAGTAGTATAGATCTATTGGACAGGGGGCAAACAGATACGCAGTATTTT.

J is TRBJ2-4 and V is TRBV21-1; the D segment call TRBD1 is taken from the table without a DNA check. TRBV21-1 is shown as a pseudogene. The CDR3 is 16 residues long. CDR3 loop: CASSPPDREAKNSQYF. The CDR3, as DNA: TGTGCCAGCAGCCCACCCGACAGGGAAGCCAAAAACAGTCAGTACTTC.